Included here is one TCR beta chain sequence, with context. What it binds is unknown. Only in-frame clones appear in the TCRdb table, and some are missing; sequencing was by immunoSEQ multiplex PCR. This sample has under 600,000 clones; about 96% occur once, and the top ten carry approximately 0.057%. The sample is drawn from a study of shared clonotypes between healthy human individuals. Findings and limits, study-wide: Shared clonotypes across all four donors exceeded non-shared ones in generation probability. Among donors, the sharing of clonotypes was expected to be influenced by sequencing depth.

The receptor was isolated from a woman aged 25 to 39 in good health. Sequencing was performed on naive CD4+ T cells sorted from blood. The subset here: CD45RA+ positively selected.

The CDR3 reads CALTETSGANVLTF. CDR3 coding DNA: TGTGCCCTGACGGAAACCTCTGGGGCCAACGTCCTGACTTTC. This rearrangement joins TRBV28 to TRBJ2-6; D not resolved. The CDR3 runs 14 residues. In germline, CDR1 is MDHEN, CDR2 SYDVKM. V lost 11 bases and J lost 0, with 11 bases in between.